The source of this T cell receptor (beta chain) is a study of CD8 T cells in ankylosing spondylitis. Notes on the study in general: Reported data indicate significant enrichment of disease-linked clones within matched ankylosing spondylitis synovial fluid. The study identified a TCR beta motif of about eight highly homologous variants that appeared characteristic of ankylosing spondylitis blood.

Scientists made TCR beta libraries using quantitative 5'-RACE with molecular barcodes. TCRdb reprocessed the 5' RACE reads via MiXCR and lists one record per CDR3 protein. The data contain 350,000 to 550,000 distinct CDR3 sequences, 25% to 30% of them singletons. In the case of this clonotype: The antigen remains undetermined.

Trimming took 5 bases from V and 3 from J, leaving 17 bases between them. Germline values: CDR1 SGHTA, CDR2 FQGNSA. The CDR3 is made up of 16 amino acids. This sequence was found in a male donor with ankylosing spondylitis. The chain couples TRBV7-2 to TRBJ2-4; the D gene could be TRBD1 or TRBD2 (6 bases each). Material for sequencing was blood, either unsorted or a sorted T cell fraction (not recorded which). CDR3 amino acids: CASSQGGSSVKNIQYF. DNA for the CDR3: TGTGCCAGCAGCCAAGGGGGGAGCTCGGTCAAAAACATTCAGTACTTC.